This T cell receptor beta chain was identified during a study of T-cell reconstitution after alpha-beta-depleted transplantation in children. Study-wide results and caveats: Among T cells one year after transplant, newly produced cells accounted for most counts and diversity. After transplant, at about two months, alpha-beta T cells were reportedly derived from several hundred expanded graft clones. Surviving recipient T cells and thymic progenitors produced the high day-60 TCRbeta diversity seen in some patients.

The authors prepared the TCRbeta library with unique molecular identifiers. From the PCR reads, TCRdb called clonotypes with MiXCR, one entry per CDR3 protein. The table lists around 670,000 distinct CDR3 sequences, around 14% of them singletons. CDR3 length equals 13 residues. With 10 bases removed from V and 0 bases from J, the gap between germline ends came to 10 bases. From germline, CDR1 is SGHVS and CDR2 FNYEAQ. A few counts support this clonotype. Its antigen remains unidentified. The TCR was taken from a girl aged 2 to 9 with congenital amegakaryocytic thrombocytopenia, due to receive a stem cell transplant. The material was PBMCs, obtained before TCRalphabeta/CD19-depleted stem cell transplant. The chain is built from TRBV7-6 and TRBJ2-1; D unclear. The chain's CDR3 is CATRSSSYNEQFF. The CDR3 DNA sequence: TGTGCCACCCGCAGTAGCTCCTACAATGAGCAGTTCTTC.